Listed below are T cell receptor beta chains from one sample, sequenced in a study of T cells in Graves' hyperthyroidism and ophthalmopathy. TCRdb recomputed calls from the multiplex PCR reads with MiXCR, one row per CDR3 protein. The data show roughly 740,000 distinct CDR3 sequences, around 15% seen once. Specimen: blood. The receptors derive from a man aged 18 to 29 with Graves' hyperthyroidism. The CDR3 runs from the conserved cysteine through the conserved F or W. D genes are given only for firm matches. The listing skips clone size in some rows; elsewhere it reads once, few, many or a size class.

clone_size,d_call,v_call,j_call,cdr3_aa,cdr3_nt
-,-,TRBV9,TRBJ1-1,CASSLGHPNTEAFF,TGTGCCAGCAGCCTGGGACACCCGAACACTGAAGCTTTCTTT
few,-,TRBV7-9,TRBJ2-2,CASSLKRNTGELFF,TGTGCCAGCAGCTTAAAAAGAAACACCGGGGAGCTGTTTTTT
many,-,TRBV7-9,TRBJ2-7,CASSLRETSYEQYF,TGTGCCAGCAGCTTAAGAGAGACCTCCTACGAGCAGTACTTC
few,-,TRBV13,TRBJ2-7,CASSQDGRKTYEQYF,TGTGCCAGCAGCCAAGATGGGCGGAAGACCTACGAGCAGTACTTC
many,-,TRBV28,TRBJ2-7,CASSLTRRGRLYEQYF,TGTGCCAGCAGTTTAACTAGAAGAGGACGTCTCTACGAGCAGTACTTC
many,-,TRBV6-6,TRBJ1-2,CASSYRDDGYTF,TGTGCCAGCAGTTACCGGGACGATGGCTACACCTTC
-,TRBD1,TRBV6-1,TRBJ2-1,CASSKGGQNNEQFF,TGTGCCAGCAGTAAAGGGGGACAGAACAATGAGCAGTTCTTC
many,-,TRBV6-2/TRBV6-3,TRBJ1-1,CASSYHPTGPTEAFF,TGTGCCAGCAGTTACCACCCGACAGGCCCCACTGAAGCTTTCTTT
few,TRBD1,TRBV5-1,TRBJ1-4,CASSRRQGDEKLFF,TGCGCCAGCAGCCGTAGACAGGGGGATGAAAAACTGTTTTTT
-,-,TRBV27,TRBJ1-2,CASSLLALGGQNGYTF,TGTGCCAGCAGTTTACTTGCCCTGGGGGGGCAGAACGGCTACACCTTC
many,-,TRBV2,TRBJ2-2,CASSESGTGELFF,TGTGCCAGCAGTGAAAGTGGCACCGGGGAGCTGTTTTTT
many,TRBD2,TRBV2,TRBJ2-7,CASSERSSGLASYEQYF,TGTGCCAGCAGTGAAAGGAGTAGCGGGTTGGCCTCCTACGAGCAGTACTTC
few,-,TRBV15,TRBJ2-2,CATSWRDAAGELFF,TGTGCCACCAGCTGGCGGGACGCGGCCGGGGAGCTGTTTTTT
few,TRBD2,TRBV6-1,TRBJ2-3,CANRTSGTDTQYF,TGTGCCAACCGGACTAGCGGCACAGATACGCAGTATTTT
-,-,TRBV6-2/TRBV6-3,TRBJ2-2,CASSLYTGIGELSF,TGTGCCAGCAGTCTCTATACAGGGATCGGGGAGCTGTCTTTT
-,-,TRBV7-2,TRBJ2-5,CASGPEREIETQYF,TGTGCCAGCGGGCCCGAACGGGAGATTGAGACCCAGTACTTC
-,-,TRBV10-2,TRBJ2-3,CASSESGGKGADTQYF,TGCGCCAGCAGTGAGTCGGGTGGGAAGGGGGCAGATACGCAGTATTTT
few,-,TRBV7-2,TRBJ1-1,CASSLKGIGEAFF,TGTGCCAGCAGCTTAAAAGGGATCGGGGAAGCTTTCTTT
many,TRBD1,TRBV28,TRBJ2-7,CASSGRTGMDEQYF,TGTGCCAGCAGTGGAAGGACAGGAATGGACGAGCAGTACTTC
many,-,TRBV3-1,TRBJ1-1,CASSSKVNTEAFF,TGTGCCAGCAGCTCTAAAGTGAACACTGAAGCTTTCTTT
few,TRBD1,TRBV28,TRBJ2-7,CASSSGQLSMGQYF,TGTGCCAGCAGCTCGGGACAGCTATCGATGGGGCAGTACTTC
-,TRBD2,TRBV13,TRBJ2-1,CASSRTSHEQFF,TGTGCCAGCAGCCGGACTAGCCATGAGCAGTTCTTC
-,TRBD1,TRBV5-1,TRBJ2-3,CASSLGTGAFGTDTQYF,TGCGCCAGCAGCTTGGGGACAGGGGCGTTTGGCACAGATACGCAGTATTTT
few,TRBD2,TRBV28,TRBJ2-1,CASSLRGGGLGIEFF,TGTGCCAGCAGTCTGCGGGGGGGGGGACTAGGGATCGAGTTCTTC
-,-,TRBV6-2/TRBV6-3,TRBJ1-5,CASNNRRSNQPQHF,TGTGCCAGCAACAACCGCAGGAGCAATCAGCCCCAGCATTTT